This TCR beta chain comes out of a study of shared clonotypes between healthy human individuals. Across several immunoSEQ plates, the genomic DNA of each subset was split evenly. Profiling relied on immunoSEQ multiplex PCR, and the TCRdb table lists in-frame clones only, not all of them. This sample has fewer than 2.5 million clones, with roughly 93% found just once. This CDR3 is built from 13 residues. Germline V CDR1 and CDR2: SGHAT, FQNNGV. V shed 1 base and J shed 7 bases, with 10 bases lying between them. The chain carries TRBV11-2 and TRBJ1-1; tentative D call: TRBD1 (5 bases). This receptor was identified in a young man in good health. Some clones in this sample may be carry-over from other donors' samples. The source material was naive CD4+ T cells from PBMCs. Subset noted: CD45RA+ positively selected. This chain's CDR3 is CASSLASGGEAFF. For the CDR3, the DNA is TGTGCCAGCAGCTTAGCTTCCGGGGGTGAAGCTTTCTTT.